This T cell receptor (beta chain) came from a study of cytomegalovirus exposure and HLA in healthy donors. Points from the study as a whole: Researchers reported in a later analysis that a missense DCLRE1C variant was tied to TCR beta V- and J-gene trimming.

Primers for the PCR totalled 60 Vbeta and 13 Jbeta. The table came from immunoSEQ multiplex PCR; TCRdb's copy has only in-frame clones and leaves some out. The sample shows approximately 200,000 clones, roughly 84% of them seen only once. This CDR3 region has 13 residues. In germline, CDR1 is MDHEN, CDR2 SYDVKM. The ends were cut back, 2 bases at V and 3 bases at J, with 8 bases in the middle. Comments on this clone: Its specificity is not known.

This receptor was taken from a human donor in good health. Sequences were obtained from PBMCs. V gene TRBV28 combines with J gene TRBJ2-7; possibly TRBD2 for D (6 bases). The CDR3 protein is CASSLAGSYEQYF. The CDR3, as DNA: TGTGCCAGCAGTTTAGCCGGGAGCTACGAGCAGTACTTC.